A selection of T cell receptor beta chains follows, all from one sample in a study of T cells in Graves' hyperthyroidism and ophthalmopathy. One entry per CDR3 protein results from TCRdb running MiXCR on the multiplex PCR reads. The top ten hold roughly 10% of the sample, which has roughly 500,000 distinct CDR3 sequences, around 22% seen once. Sequencing was performed on blood. The receptors were gathered from a young woman with Graves' ophthalmopathy. Both conserved end residues are trimmed from each CDR3.

v_gene: TRBV12-3/TRBV12-4; j_gene: TRBJ1-1; CDR3aa: ATRGTGLQAF
v_gene: TRBV12-3/TRBV12-4; j_gene: TRBJ1-5; CDR3aa: ARSFRVNQPQH
v_gene: TRBV18; j_gene: TRBJ1-1; CDR3aa: ASSRAGNMVNTEAF
v_gene: TRBV10-2; j_gene: TRBJ2-5; CDR3aa: ASSLGTSGRGNWDETQY
v_gene: TRBV6-5; j_gene: TRBJ1-1; CDR3aa: ASSYLRTGNTEAF
v_gene: TRBV28; j_gene: TRBJ1-5; CDR3aa: ASSFLHRVNQPQH
v_gene: TRBV28; j_gene: TRBJ2-2; CDR3aa: ASSHRGRATGELF
v_gene: TRBV27; j_gene: TRBJ1-2; CDR3aa: ASSFGGVGYGYT
v_gene: TRBV11-2; j_gene: TRBJ1-5; CDR3aa: ASSRGWGDSNQPQH
v_gene: TRBV12-5; j_gene: TRBJ1-5; CDR3aa: ASALHWTDSNQPQH
v_gene: TRBV28; j_gene: TRBJ2-7; CDR3aa: ASSFKRYEQY